This T cell receptor beta chain was documented in a study of graft-versus-host responses after intestinal transplantation. Whole-study context: Every transplant recipient was induced with anti-thymocyte globulin, then maintained on tacrolimus and steroids for about 3 years. General study points: Early after transplant, HvG clones declined as circulating GvH clones peaked. Detection of GvH clones occurred in recipient marrow, and some had their first appearance in ileum or blood.

This clone was observed once. Its target is unknown. TCRdb keeps only in-frame clones here, not all; method: immunoSEQ multiplex PCR. Of roughly 69,000 clones listed, 90% to 95% are singletons. CDR1 SGDLS and CDR2 YYNGEE come from the germline V gene. V was clipped by 2 bases and J by 8 bases; unmatched bases: 3. This CDR3 contains 12 residues. The receptor's source is a human donor who was the organ donor for an intestinal transplant. This material consisted of unstimulated CD8+ T cells sorted from spleen or lymph node cells, taken before transplant. The chain uses TRBV9 and TRBJ1-2; 7 bases match TRBD1. CDR3 DNA sequence: TGTGCCAGCAGCGTCGGGACAGCCGGCTACACCTTC. It translates to CASSVGTAGYTF.